Included here is one T cell receptor beta chain sequence, with context. No cognate antigen has been identified for it. Base qualities are not at hand, and no much larger clone is one base apart. The junction carries 11 bases between V and J, which are trimmed by 1 base and 6 bases respectively. The CDR3 contains 14 residues, cysteine and phenylalanine counted. CDR3 DNA only is kept here, 42 bases in frame from base 1. CDR1 SGHKS and CDR2 YYEKEE are derived from the germline V gene (reference sequence). Whole blood was collected in K2EDTA tubes by collaborating institutions according to the institutions' own protocols. For TCRbeta analysis, collaborator samples were shipped as frozen whole blood, as isolated PBMCs, or as DNA extracted from either sample type. The immunoSEQ Assay, a bias-controlled multiplex PCR, was used to amplify TCRbeta CDR3 regions from genomic DNA. The paper's data handling went like this. The number of nucleated cells in each sample was estimated by amplification of reference gene primers within the assay. To quantify the absolute abundance of each unique TCRbeta CDR3 rearrangement, sequence reads were collapsed and filtered. For each sample, productive Simpson clonality was calculated as the square root of Simpson's diversity index across productive rearrangements. TCRdb stores this immuneACCESS table with in-frame sequences only. Part of the clones is absent; in the studies checked, under half of the shortfall reflects unresolved V genes, and no reason is known for the rest. V and J calls and clone size are as listed in that table; D and trimming were resolved from the DNA. Across this sample there are 94,000 or so clones, with 70% to 90% seen only once. About 5% of the sample is taken by the ten largest.

The data stem from a study of blood T cell repertoires in COVID-19 (dated by TCRdb to the early 2020s). For context, the study as a whole: Collaborator samples came from the United States, Italy and Spain and covered acute and convalescent phases of COVID-19. The prospective study material was composed of cDNA or gDNA derived from T cells, B-cell-depleted T cells, or PBMCs. Where HLA class I and class II types were available, the types were taken from metadata supplied by the sample provider, not from assay-based typing. Nearly every sample came with metadata listing a de-identified subject ID, COVID-19 status, age in years and sex. The dataset comprised deeply sampled blood TCRbeta repertoires from subjects exposed to, actively infected with, or recovered from COVID-19. The repertoires were released in a freely available public database intended as a resource for research on the immune response to SARS-CoV-2. The samples were drawn from the first 160 participants of the ongoing ImmuneRACE study and from about 1,200 subjects provided by 6 global collaborators. The investigation overall reported the following: The amount of clinical and demographic metadata varied by source and participant and was provided uncurated.

The chain joins TRBV5-5 to TRBJ2-1; too little of a D gene remains to name it. This TCR was sampled from an elderly woman with active COVID-19. The material sequenced was peripheral blood. The DNA sequence is as follows: TGTGCCAGCAGCTTGTGGTTGCGTCCCAATGAGCAGTTCTTC. Translated, this gives CASSLWLRPNEQFF.